This T cell receptor beta chain was identified during a study of blood T cell repertoires in COVID-19. About the research overall: The study drew acute and convalescent COVID-19 samples from the United States, Italy and Spain.

Only in-frame clones appear in the TCRdb table, and some are missing; sequencing was by immunoSEQ multiplex PCR. This table holds more than 100,000 clones, roughly 90% found once. CDR1 and CDR2 (germline): SGHRS, YFSETQ. V gave up 1 base and J gave up 5 bases; unmatched junction bases: 6. The CDR3 runs 15 residues. The sample was peripheral blood. The receptor comes from a man in his sixties or seventies with active COVID-19. V usage is TRBV5-1 and J usage is TRBJ2-1, with 7 bases fitting TRBD1. CDR3 nucleotide sequence: TGCGCCAGCAGCTTGCTGGCAGGGGGTAACAATGAGCAGTTCTTC. The encoded protein is CASSLLAGGNNEQFF.